A selection of T cell receptor beta chains follows, all from one sample in a study of long-term antiretroviral therapy in people with HIV. TCRdb's copy holds only in-frame clones and misses some; the assay was immunoSEQ multiplex PCR. This repertoire shows over 7,500 clones, approximately 80% found once; its top ten account for approximately 16%. Sequences were derived from unsorted PBMCs, sampled 0.1 years after starting antiretroviral therapy. The receptors shown here come from a man between 40 and 49 years old with HIV. The CDR3 runs from the conserved cysteine through the conserved F or W. The D gene is left open where the match is weak. The size field is filled for only some rows; it gives once, few, many or a size class.

NA	TRBV2	TRBJ2-3	NA	TGTGCCAGCAGGAGGGGTAGTGAAACAGATACGCAGTATTTT	CASRRGSETDTQYF
NA	TRBV6-1	TRBJ2-7	TRBD2	TGTGCCAGCAGTGAACAGCGGGGGATAGACGAGCAGTACTTC	CASSEQRGIDEQYF
NA	TRBV5-1	TRBJ2-7	NA	TGCGCCAGCAGCTTGGGGGGCGGGAACGTAGGCGAGCAGTACTTC	CASSLGGGNVGEQYF
NA	TRBV7-6	TRBJ1-5	NA	TGTGCCAGCAGCTTAGGGTCCGCCGGTCTCAATCAGCCCCAGCATTTT	CASSLGSAGLNQPQHF
NA	TRBV7-3	TRBJ2-3	NA	TGTGCCAGCAGCTCCACCGCGGACGCAAATACGCAGTATTTT	CASSSTADANTQYF
NA	TRBV29-1	TRBJ2-7	NA	TGCAGCGCCGCGCTGGACTACGAGCAGTACTTC	CSAALDYEQYF
NA	TRBV5-6	TRBJ1-6	NA	TGTGCCAGCAGCTTGGCCCTGGAGGTGAGCTCCTATAATTCACCCCTCCACTTT	CASSLALEVSSYNSPLHF
NA	TRBV28	TRBJ1-5	NA	TGTGCCAGCAGTTTAGGCGGGGTGGGTCAGCCCCAGCATTTT	CASSLGGVGQPQHF
NA	TRBV15	TRBJ1-5	NA	TGTGCCACCAGCAGAGATTACTCCGGGTCGGGCAATCAGCCCCAGCATTTT	CATSRDYSGSGNQPQHF
NA	TRBV13	TRBJ2-7	NA	TGTGCCAGCAGTCCCCGGGACGGGGAGTACGAGCAGTACTTC	CASSPRDGEYEQYF
NA	TRBV25-1	TRBJ2-7	TRBD1	TGTGCCAGCAGTCGGTCGACAGGGAGAACCGACGAGCAGTACTTC	CASSRSTGRTDEQYF
NA	TRBV5-8	TRBJ2-4	TRBD1	TGTGCCAGCAGCACGGGACAGGGGGTGAGCATTCAGTACTTC	CASSTGQGVSIQYF
NA	TRBV11-2	TRBJ1-1	NA	TGTGCCAGCAGCCTACGACCAGTGAACACTGAAGCTTTCTTT	CASSLRPVNTEAFF
NA	TRBV6-5	TRBJ2-6	NA	TGTGCCAGCACCCCCAGGGAGTCTGGGGCCAACGTCCTGACTTTC	CASTPRESGANVLTF
NA	TRBV30	TRBJ2-5	NA	TGTGCCTGGAGTACCAACCTTTTCCAAGAGACCCAGTACTTC	CAWSTNLFQETQYF
once	TRBV27	TRBJ1-2	NA	TGTGCCAGCCGACCGGGGGGCGACTATGGCTACACCTTC	CASRPGGDYGYTF
NA	TRBV19	TRBJ1-6	TRBD1	TGTGCCAGTAGTGCACCCCGGGACAGAAATTCACCCCTCCACTTT	CASSAPRDRNSPLHF